A single sample gave rise to the 13 T cell receptor beta chains below, sequenced in a study of OX40 agonist ivuxolimab in advanced cancers. The repertoire was sequenced with immunoSEQ multiplex PCR; TCRdb's copy has only in-frame clones and lacks some. This table has about 19,000 clones, 83% appearing once. The specimen was CD4+ or CD8+ T cells sorted from blood, collected in a trial of the OX40 agonist ivuxolimab. Source of these receptors: an adult with an advanced solid tumor such as melanoma, head and neck, liver or kidney cancer.

This chain connects TRBV7-3 to TRBJ2-2, with D possibly TRBD2 on 5 matching bases. Germline V lookup: CDR1 SGHTA, CDR2 FQGTGA. The CDR3 consists of 15 residues. V lost 5 bases, J lost 5 bases, and 15 bases lay in between. CDR3: CASSLGVLATGELFF. In DNA, the CDR3 is TGTGCCAGCAGCCTTGGGGTGCTAGCAACCGGGGAGCTGTTTTTT. Full variable domain (remainder filled in from reference TRBV7-3 and TRBJ2-2): GAGVSQTPSNKVTEKGKYVELRCDPISGHTALYWYRQSLGQGPEFLIYFQGTGAADDSGLPNDRFFAVRPEGSVSTLKIQRTERGDSAVYLCASSLGVLATGELFFGEGSRLTVL.

This clone was found once. This rearrangement joins TRBV9 to TRBJ1-1; a weak D match, TRBD1 (5 bases). The CDR3 consists of 16 residues. V lost 0 bases to trimming and J lost 0 bases, with 12 bases between them. The germline V gene encodes CDR1 SGDLS and CDR2 YYNGEE. Written as DNA, the CDR3 is TGTGCCAGCAGCGTAGCGTCCGGGGGGGTGAACACTGAAGCTTTCTTT. The encoded protein is CASSVASGGVNTEAFF.

This clone appeared a few times. The chain joins TRBV11-3 to TRBJ1-1; D not certain. V lost 8 bases and J 0 bases, leaving 7 bases between the germline ends. This CDR3 is 12 amino acids long. The germline V gene has CDR1 SGHNT and CDR2 YENEEA. The CDR3 DNA follows: TGTGCCAGCTCGGGGATGAACACTGAAGCTTTCTTT. It encodes CASSGMNTEAFF. Variable domain in full (rest from reference TRBV11-3 and TRBJ1-1): EAGVVQSPRYKIIEKKQPVAFWCNPISGHNTLYWYLQNLGQGPELLIRYENEEAVDDSQLPKDRFSAERLKGVDSTLKIQPAELGDSAVYLCASSGMNTEAFFGQGTRLTVV.

This clone was detected only once. At one of its ends the junction is not consistent with the germline gene, which may arise from a read error. V usage is TRBV28 and J usage is TRBJ2-7; 7 bases match TRBD2. CDR3 length: 14 amino acids. The germline gives CDR1 MDHEN, CDR2 SYDVKM. The CDR3 bases are TGTGCCAGCAGCCTCCCCGGGGGGTCCTCCGAGCAGTACTTC. Protein: CASSLPGGSSEQYF.

The table lists this clone with a count of one. The chain carries TRBV9 and TRBJ1-1, with D unclear. The germline V gene encodes CDR1 SGDLS and CDR2 YYNGEE. Trimming removed 0 bases from V and 1 base from J, with 4 bases in between. CDR3 size: 13 residues. For the CDR3, the DNA is TGTGCCAGCAGCGTAGGCCGGAACACTGAAGCTTTCTTT. This encodes CASSVGRNTEAFF.

The gene calls are TRBV19 and TRBJ1-1, with a tentative D call TRBD1 (5 bases). CDR3 length equals 15 residues. V gave up 6 bases and J gave up 0 bases, with 14 bases separating them. Germline values: CDR1 LNHDA, CDR2 SQIVND (reference sequence). CDR3 protein: CASSPGMGLNTEAFF. DNA of the CDR3: TGTGCCAGTAGCCCAGGGATGGGGCTGAACACTGAAGCTTTCTTT.

This clone appeared a few times. The rearrangement links TRBV7-9 to TRBJ2-7, with 12 bases that match TRBD1. The CDR3 sequence is 12 residues long. V shed 5 bases, J shed 13 bases, and the junction held 6 bases outside the gene matches. Germline V lookup: CDR1 SEHNR, CDR2 FQNEAQ (reference sequence). This CDR3 is CASSQGQGASYF. The CDR3 nucleotides are TGTGCCAGCAGCCAGGGACAGGGGGCTTCATACTTC.

The rearrangement links TRBV7-9 to TRBJ2-5, with D unclear. This CDR3 is 12 amino acids long. Per germline, CDR1 SEHNR and CDR2 FQNEAQ (reference sequence). The V end lost 3 bases, the J end lost 4 bases, and 6 bases lay between the germline ends. CDR3: CASSFHPETQYF. In DNA form, the CDR3 reads TGTGCCAGCAGCTTTCACCCAGAGACCCAGTACTTC. The full variable domain, in which reference TRBV7-9 and TRBJ2-5 provide the parts outside the CDR3, is DTGVSQNPRHKITKRGQNVTFRCDPISEHNRLYWYRQTLGQGPEFLTYFQNEAQLEKSRLLSDRFSAERPKGSFSTLEIQRTEQGDSAMYLCASSFHPETQYFGPGTRLLVL.

The chain recombines TRBV6-5 with TRBJ1-1, with D hard to call. This CDR3 has 14 amino acids. V lost 2 bases and J 5 bases, leaving 12 bases between the germline ends. Germline-derived CDR1 and CDR2 are MNHEY and SVGAGI. The CDR3, as DNA: TGTGCCAGCAGTTACGGGCCAGGAGAAACTGAAGCTTTCTTT. Translated: CASSYGPGETEAFF.

The chain employs TRBV6-4 and TRBJ1-6; D unresolved. The germline gives CDR1 MRHNA, CDR2 SNTAGT. The CDR3 totals 15 residues. Trimming left V 4 bases short and J 5 bases short, with 12 bases between. The CDR3 region is CASSAVAENNSPLHF. The CDR3 DNA reads as TGTGCCAGCAGTGCGGTGGCGGAAAATAATTCACCCCTCCACTTT.

The chain links TRBV4-3 to TRBJ1-2; perhaps TRBD1 as D (5 bases). The germline V gene has CDR1 LGHNA and CDR2 YSLEER. The ends were cut back, 0 bases at V and 0 bases at J, with 14 bases in the middle. This CDR3 is 17 amino acids long. The CDR3 region is CASSQDPRGPSNYGYTF. In DNA form, the CDR3 reads TGCGCCAGCAGCCAAGATCCTAGGGGTCCCTCTAACTATGGCTACACCTTC.

CDR3 sequence (DNA): TGTGCCAGCAGCCCCGGGCAGGGCAACACCGGGGAGCTGTTTTTT. Its protein product is CASSPGQGNTGELFF. This chain links TRBV7-3 with TRBJ2-2; weak D call: TRBD1 (5 bases). V lost 5 bases and J lost 2, with 12 bases in between. The CDR3 runs to 15 residues. From germline, CDR1 is SGHTA and CDR2 FQGTGA.

This chain uses TRBV5-1 with TRBJ2-1; D is unclear. The CDR3 length is 13 residues. V was trimmed by 0 bases and J by 5 bases, leaving 6 bases between them. Per the germline V gene, CDR1 is SGHRS and CDR2 is YFSETQ. Here the CDR3 DNA reads TGCGCCAGCAGCTTGGCGAACAACAATGAGCAGTTCTTC. This codes for CASSLANNNEQFF.